These 19 T cell receptor beta chains were sequenced from one sample in a study of T cells in Graves' hyperthyroidism and ophthalmopathy. Template material for amplifying TCR beta CDR3 regions consisted of RNA transcripts. HTBI primers were employed in a first-round RT-PCR of the TCR CDR3. TCRdb recomputed calls from the multiplex PCR reads with MiXCR, one row per CDR3 protein. In the table there are 540,000 or so distinct CDR3 sequences, 15% to 18% of which are singletons. The specimen sequenced was blood. The source of these receptors is a woman in her 30s with Graves' hyperthyroidism.

This clonotype was picked up a small number of times. The chain carries TRBV6-2 or TRBV6-3 and TRBJ2-1; the D is unclear. V was pared by 2 bases and J by 7 bases, with 15 bases between. CDR3 length: 15 residues. CDR1 and CDR2 from the germline V gene are MNHEY and SVGEGT. CDR3 nucleotides: TGTGCCAGCAGTTACCACGTGGCCACGGCAAATGAGCAGTTCTTC. Translated, it gives CASSYHVATANEQFF.

Points on this clonotype: The CDR3 ends on some other residue instead of the conserved phenylalanine or tryptophan, so this is likely a read error. Here the CDR3 reads CASSIGSDYEQYL. For the CDR3, the DNA is TGTGCCAGTAGTATAGGATCCGACTACGAGCAGTACCTC. The genes are TRBV19 and TRBJ2-7; D unclear. The V gene's germline CDR1 is LNHDA and CDR2 SQIVND (reference sequence). With 1 base removed from V and 3 bases from J, the gap between germline ends came to 7 bases. This CDR3 comprises 13 residues.

The genes are TRBV5-6 and TRBJ2-3, with 8 nucleotides matching TRBD2. The germline gives CDR1 SGHDT, CDR2 YYEEEE. The CDR3 sequence is 17 residues long. V gave up 5 bases and J gave up 0 bases; unmatched junction bases: 11. The CDR3 DNA sequence: TGTGCCAGCAGTGCGGGGGCGGGAGGCCCTAGCACAGATACGCAGTATTTT. The encoded protein is CASSAGAGGPSTDTQYF. The full variable domain, with the rest looked up from reference TRBV5-6 and TRBJ2-3, is DAGVTQSPTHLIKTRGQQVTLRCSPKSGHDTVSWYQQALGQGPQFIFQYYEEEERQRGNFPDRFSGHQFPNYSSELNVNALLLGDSALYLCASSAGAGGPSTDTQYFGPGTRLTVL.

As to this clonotype: This could be a read error, since a much larger clone is one nucleotide away. V is TRBV7-2 and J is TRBJ2-1, with D possibly TRBD2 on 5 matching bases. Germline CDR1 is SGHTA and CDR2 is FQGNSA. V was pared by 4 bases and J by 10 bases, with 20 bases between. The CDR3 is 15 amino acids. The CDR3: CASSSSSGVPYEQFF. The CDR3 DNA is TGTGCCAGCAGCTCGTCGAGCGGAGTACCCTACGAGCAGTTCTTC.

For this clonotype: Its ends do not fully match the called genes, so a read error is possible. V is TRBV7-2 and J is TRBJ2-3; unclear D gene. CDR1 and CDR2 (germline): SGHTA, FQGNSA. The CDR3 loop spans 14 amino acids. CDR3 in amino acids: CASSLAALTDTHYF. As DNA, the CDR3 is TGTGCCAGCAGCTTAGCCGCACTCACAGATACGCACTATTTT. The full variable domain, completed using reference TRBV7-2 and TRBJ2-3, is GAGVSQSPSNKVTEKGKDVELRCDPISGHTALYWYRQSLGQGLEFLIYFQGNSAPDKSGLPSDRFSAERTGGSVSTLTIQRTQQEDSAVYLCASSLAALTDTHYFGPGTRLTVL.

The J gene is TRBJ2-7, the V gene TRBV5-4; D unclear. The CDR3 sequence is 14 residues long. Germline lookup yields CDR1 SGHNT and CDR2 YYREEE (reference sequence). Deletions cut 4 bases from V and 3 bases from J, with 14 bases between. The CDR3 spells CASSPQTRNYEQYF. The CDR3 DNA is TGTGCCAGCAGCCCACAGACCAGAAACTACGAGCAGTACTTC.

This clonotype was counted a few times. The chain employs TRBV10-3 and TRBJ2-5; D remains unclear. CDR3 length: 14 amino acids. Germline V gene lookup returns CDR1 ENHRY and CDR2 SYGVKD. V shed 3 bases and J shed 2 bases, with 10 bases lying between them. The DNA for the CDR3 is TGTGCCATCAGTGATAGAGCGCCACAAGAGACCCAGTACTTC. This translates into CAISDRAPQETQYF.

In its sample, this clonotype was seen many times. CDR3 residues: CASRPTGAGQPQHF. CDR3 in DNA: TGTGCCAGCAGACCAACAGGGGCAGGGCAGCCCCAGCATTTT. The V and J genes are TRBV28 and TRBJ1-5; 7 bases agree with TRBD1. The CDR3 runs 14 residues. Germline V CDR1 and CDR2: MDHEN, SYDVKM. J was trimmed by 7 bases and V by 6 bases; bases with no gene match: 9.

As regards this clonotype: This may come from a read error, since a much larger clone is one base off. The rearrangement joins TRBV5-1 to TRBJ2-2; D call uncertain. The ends were cut back, 0 bases at V and 1 base at J, with 13 bases in the middle. The germline V gene encodes CDR1 SGHRS and CDR2 YFSETQ. The CDR3 totals 17 residues. For the CDR3, the DNA is TGCGCCAGCAGCTTGGGCTGGACCACTTTGAACACCGGGGAGCTGTTTTTT. The encoded protein is CASSLGWTTLNTGELFF.

There are a few counts of this clonotype. The V call is TRBV9, the J call TRBJ2-2, with 7 bases aligning to TRBD1. Germline CDR1 SGDLS, CDR2 YYNGEE. The junction had 9 bases not matched to a gene; V was cut back by 0 bases and J by 4 bases. The CDR3 covers 17 residues. The CDR3 protein is CASSVGAPGQSTGELFF. The CDR3 nucleotides read TGTGCCAGCAGCGTAGGGGCGCCGGGACAGTCCACCGGGGAGCTGTTTTTT. Combining the CDR3 with reference TRBV9 and TRBJ2-2 gives the whole variable domain DSGVTQTPKHLITATGQRVTLRCSPRSGDLSVYWYQQSLDQGLQFLIQYYNGEERAKGNILERFSAQQFPDLHSELNLSSLELGDSALYFCASSVGAPGQSTGELFFGEGSRLTVL.

CDR3 loop: CASSPGTSGGAFDTQYF. CDR3 nucleotide sequence: TGTGCCAGCAGTCCTGGGACTAGCGGAGGGGCATTTGATACGCAGTATTTT. The chain uses TRBV27 and TRBJ2-3, with TRBD2 matching over 11 bases. J was trimmed by 6 bases and V by 5 bases; bases with no gene match: 13. The CDR3 totals 17 residues. Germline lookup yields CDR1 MNHEY and CDR2 SMNVEV (reference sequence).

The V and J genes are TRBV4-1 and TRBJ1-2, with TRBD1 matching over 10 bases. The CDR3 runs to 14 residues. Germline V gene lookup returns CDR1 MGHRA and CDR2 YSYEKL. V lost 3 bases to trimming and J lost 4 bases; unmatched junction nucleotides: 2. The chain's CDR3 is CASSQTGGAYGYTF. CDR3 DNA: TGCGCCAGCAGCCAGACAGGGGGCGCCTATGGCTACACCTTC.

This clonotype was counted ten times or more. V usage is TRBV12-3 or TRBV12-4 and J usage is TRBJ1-6; D is uncertain. This CDR3 spans 12 amino acids. Trimming removed 6 bases from V and 4 bases from J, with 4 bases in between. This CDR3 is CASRGYNSPLHF. CDR3 DNA sequence: TGTGCCAGCAGGGGGTATAATTCACCCCTCCACTTT.

This clonotype was counted between two and nine times. The chain employs TRBV7-2 and TRBJ1-3; possible D gene TRBD1, 6 bases. This CDR3 has 16 residues. The germline V and J ends were trimmed by 6 bases and 2 bases, with 17 bases remaining between them. Germline V gene sequence: CDR1 SGHTA, CDR2 FQGNSA. CDR3 protein: CASSRSGADTGNTIYF. The CDR3 coding sequence is TGTGCCAGCAGTCGATCGGGGGCTGACACTGGAAACACCATATATTTT.

This clonotype was detected many times. V is TRBV27 and J is TRBJ1-2; D may be TRBD1 (6 bases). The CDR3 is made up of 16 amino acids. Trimming left V 5 bases short and J 4 bases short, with 20 bases between. The germline gives CDR1 MNHEY, CDR2 SMNVEV (reference sequence). This CDR3 is CASSRRLGALLYGYTF. The CDR3 DNA sequence: TGTGCCAGCAGTCGTCGTCTGGGGGCCCTACTCTATGGCTACACCTTC.

The gene calls are TRBV19 and TRBJ2-4; possibly TRBD1 or TRBD2 for D (6 bases each). Germline V gene lookup returns CDR1 LNHDA and CDR2 SQIVND (reference sequence). This CDR3 comprises 15 residues. V lost 5 bases to trimming and J lost 0 bases, with 11 bases between them. The CDR3 region is CASSAGGVAKNIQYF. CDR3 nucleotide sequence: TGTGCCAGTAGTGCCGGGGGCGTAGCCAAAAACATTCAGTACTTC.

The V and J genes are TRBV29-1 and TRBJ1-2; TRBD1 aligns across 8 bases. Losses at the gene ends were 4 bases for V and 4 bases for J; bases not matched to a gene: 8. The CDR3 spans 14 residues. Germline CDR1 is SQVTM and CDR2 is ANQGSEA. CDR3 nucleotides: TGCAGCGTTGCCGGGACAGGAGATATCTATGGCTACACCTTC. It is translated as CSVAGTGDIYGYTF. The whole variable domain, remainder taken from reference TRBV29-1 and TRBJ1-2, is SAVISQKPSRDICQRGTSLTIQCQVDSQVTMMFWYRQQPGQSLTLIATANQGSEATYESGFVIDKFPISRPNLTFSTLTVSNMSPEDSSIYLCSVAGTGDIYGYTFGSGTRLTVV.

This clonotype was observed many times. The rearrangement uses TRBV10-3 and TRBJ1-5; D unclear. The germline V gene encodes CDR1 ENHRY and CDR2 SYGVKD. The CDR3 runs to 14 residues. Trimming removed 8 bases from V and 2 bases from J, with 13 bases in between. CDR3 coding DNA: TGTGCCATCCAATCTGCCCAGGGCAATCAGCCCCAGCATTTT. Translating it yields CAIQSAQGNQPQHF.

This clonotype was observed a few times. This chain uses TRBV12-3 or TRBV12-4 with TRBJ2-3; the match to TRBD1 covers 8 bases. The CDR3 is 18 residues long. The ends lost 5 bases at V and 1 base at J; junction bases unmatched: 14. The CDR3 DNA follows: TGTGCCAGCAGTCCCGGGACAGGACCCATCCGACGCACAGATACGCAGTATTTT. Translated: CASSPGTGPIRRTDTQYF.